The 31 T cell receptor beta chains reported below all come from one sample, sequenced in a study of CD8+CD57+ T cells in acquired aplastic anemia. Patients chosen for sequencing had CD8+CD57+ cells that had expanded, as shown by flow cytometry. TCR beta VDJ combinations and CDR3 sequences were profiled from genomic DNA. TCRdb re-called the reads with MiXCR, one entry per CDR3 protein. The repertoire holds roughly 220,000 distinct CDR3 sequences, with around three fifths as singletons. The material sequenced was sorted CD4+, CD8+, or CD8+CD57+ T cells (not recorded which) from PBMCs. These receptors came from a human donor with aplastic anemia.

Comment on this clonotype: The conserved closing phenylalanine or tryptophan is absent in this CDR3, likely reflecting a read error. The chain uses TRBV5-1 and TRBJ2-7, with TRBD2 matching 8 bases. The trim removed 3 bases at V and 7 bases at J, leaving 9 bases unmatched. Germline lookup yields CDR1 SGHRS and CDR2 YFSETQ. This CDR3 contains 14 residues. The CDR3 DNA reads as TGCGCCAGCAGCTCAATGCGGGGGGCGAAAGAGCAGTACTCC. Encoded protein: CASSSMRGAKEQYS.

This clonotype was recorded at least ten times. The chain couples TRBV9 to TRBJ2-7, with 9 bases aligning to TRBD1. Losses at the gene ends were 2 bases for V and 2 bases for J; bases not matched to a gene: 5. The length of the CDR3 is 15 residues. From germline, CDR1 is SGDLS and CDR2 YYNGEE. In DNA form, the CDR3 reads TGTGCCAGCAGCGTCGGGACAGGGCCTCCCTACGAGCAGTACTTC. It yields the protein CASSVGTGPPYEQYF. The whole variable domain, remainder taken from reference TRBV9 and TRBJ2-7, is DSGVTQTPKHLITATGQRVTLRCSPRSGDLSVYWYQQSLDQGLQFLIQYYNGEERAKGNILERFSAQQFPDLHSELNLSSLELGDSALYFCASSVGTGPPYEQYFGPGTRLTVT.

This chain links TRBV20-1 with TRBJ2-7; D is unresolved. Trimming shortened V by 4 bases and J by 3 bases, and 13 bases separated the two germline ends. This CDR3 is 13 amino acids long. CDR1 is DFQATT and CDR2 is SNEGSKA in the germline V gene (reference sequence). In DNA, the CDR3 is TGCAGTGCTAACGACATAATCTTCTACGAGCAGTACTTC. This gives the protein CSANDIIFYEQYF.

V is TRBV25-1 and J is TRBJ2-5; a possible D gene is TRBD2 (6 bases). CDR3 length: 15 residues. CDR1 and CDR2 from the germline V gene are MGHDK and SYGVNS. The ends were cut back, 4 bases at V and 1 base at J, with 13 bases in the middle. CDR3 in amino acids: CASSAGDLPQETQYF. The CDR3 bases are TGTGCCAGCAGTGCTGGGGACTTACCCCAAGAGACCCAGTACTTC.

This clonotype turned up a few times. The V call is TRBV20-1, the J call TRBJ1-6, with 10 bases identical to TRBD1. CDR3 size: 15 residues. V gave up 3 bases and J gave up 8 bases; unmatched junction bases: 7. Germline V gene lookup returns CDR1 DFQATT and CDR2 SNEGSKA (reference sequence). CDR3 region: CSARAMGTGDSPLHF. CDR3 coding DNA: TGCAGTGCTAGGGCGATGGGGACAGGGGATTCACCCCTCCACTTT.

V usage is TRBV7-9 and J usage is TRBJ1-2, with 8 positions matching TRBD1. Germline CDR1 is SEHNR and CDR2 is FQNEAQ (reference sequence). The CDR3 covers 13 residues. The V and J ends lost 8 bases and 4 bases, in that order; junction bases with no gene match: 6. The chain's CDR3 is CASEDRDIYGYTF. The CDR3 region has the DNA TGTGCCAGCGAGGACAGGGACATCTATGGCTACACCTTC. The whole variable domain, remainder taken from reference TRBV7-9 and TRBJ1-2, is DTGVSQNPRHKITKRGQNVTFRCDPISEHNRLYWYRQTLGQGPEFLTYFQNEAQLEKSRLLSDRFSAERPKGSFSTLEIQRTEQGDSAMYLCASEDRDIYGYTFGSGTRLTVV.

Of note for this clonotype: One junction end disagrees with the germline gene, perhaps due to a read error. The CDR3 bases are TGCGCCAGCAGCCAAGATGAAACAGGAAACACCATATATTTT. Protein: CASSQDETGNTIYF. The V gene is TRBV7-9, the J gene TRBJ1-3; D is undetermined. The CDR3 sequence is 14 residues long. Germline CDR1 and CDR2: SEHNR and FQNEAQ (reference sequence).

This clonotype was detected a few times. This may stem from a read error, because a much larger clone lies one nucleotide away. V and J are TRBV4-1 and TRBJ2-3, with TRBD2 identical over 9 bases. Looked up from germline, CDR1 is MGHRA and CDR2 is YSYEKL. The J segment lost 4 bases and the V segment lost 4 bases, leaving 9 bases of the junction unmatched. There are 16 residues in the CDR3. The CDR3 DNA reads TGCGCCAGCAGCCGAGTTGGAGCGGGGGGCCCAGATACGCAGTATTTT. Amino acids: CASSRVGAGGPDTQYF.

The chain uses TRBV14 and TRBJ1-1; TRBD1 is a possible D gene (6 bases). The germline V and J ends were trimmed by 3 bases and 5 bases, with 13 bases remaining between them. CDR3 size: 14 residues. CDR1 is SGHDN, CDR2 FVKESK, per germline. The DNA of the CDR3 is TGTGCCAGCAGCCAGGGAGGGGGAAGGACTGAAGCTTTCTTT. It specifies CASSQGGGRTEAFF.

The CDR3 loop is CASSLRLAGNTGELFF. The CDR3 nucleotides read TGTGCCAGCAGCCTCAGACTAGCGGGAAACACCGGGGAGCTGTTTTTT. This sequence joins TRBV7-8 and TRBJ2-2, with TRBD2 matching over 11 bases. This CDR3 spans 16 amino acids. The germline V gene has CDR1 SGHVS and CDR2 FQNEAQ. Trimming removed 5 bases from V and 2 bases from J; junction bases left unmatched: 4.

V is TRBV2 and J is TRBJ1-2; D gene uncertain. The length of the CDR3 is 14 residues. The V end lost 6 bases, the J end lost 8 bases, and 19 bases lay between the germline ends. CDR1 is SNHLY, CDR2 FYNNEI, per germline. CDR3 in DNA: TGTGCCAGCAGGATTAATAGAGGGCCTTCGGGCTACACCTTC. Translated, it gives CASRINRGPSGYTF. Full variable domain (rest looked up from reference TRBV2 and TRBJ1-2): EPEVTQTPSHQVTQMGQEVILRCVPISNHLYFYWYRQILGQKVEFLVSFYNNEISEKSEIFDDQFSVERPDGSNFTLKIRSTKLEDSAMYFCASRINRGPSGYTFGSGTRLTVV.

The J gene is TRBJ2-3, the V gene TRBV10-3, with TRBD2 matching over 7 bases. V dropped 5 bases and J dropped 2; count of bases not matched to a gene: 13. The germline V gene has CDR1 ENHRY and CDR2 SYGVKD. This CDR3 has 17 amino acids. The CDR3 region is CAISRAGLAGNTDTQYF. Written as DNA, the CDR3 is TGTGCCATCAGTCGAGCGGGACTCGCAGGAAACACAGATACGCAGTATTTT.

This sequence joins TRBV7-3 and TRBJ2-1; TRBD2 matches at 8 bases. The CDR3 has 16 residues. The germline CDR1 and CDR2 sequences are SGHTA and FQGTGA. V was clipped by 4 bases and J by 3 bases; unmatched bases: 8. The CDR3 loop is CASSSDEAGDYNEQFF. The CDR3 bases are TGTGCCAGCAGCTCGGATGAAGCGGGAGACTACAATGAGCAGTTCTTC.

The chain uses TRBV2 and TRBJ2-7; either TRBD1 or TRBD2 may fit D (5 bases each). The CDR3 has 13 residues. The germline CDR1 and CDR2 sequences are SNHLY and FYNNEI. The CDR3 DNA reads TGTGCTAGAGACTCGGGACCCTGGTACGAGCAGTACTTC. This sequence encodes CARDSGPWYEQYF.

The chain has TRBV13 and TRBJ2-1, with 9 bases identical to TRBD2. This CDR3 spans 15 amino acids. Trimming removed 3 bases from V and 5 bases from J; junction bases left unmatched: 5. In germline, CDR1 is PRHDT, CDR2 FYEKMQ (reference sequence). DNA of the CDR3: TGTGCCAGCAGCTTCTATAGCGGGGGTAACAATGAGCAGTTCTTC. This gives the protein CASSFYSGGNNEQFF.

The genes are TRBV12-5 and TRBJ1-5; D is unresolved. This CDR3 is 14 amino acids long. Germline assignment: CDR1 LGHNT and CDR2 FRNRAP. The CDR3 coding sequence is TGTGCCAGCAGTTTGAGAGATAGCAATCAGCCCCAGCATTTT. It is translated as CASSLRDSNQPQHF.

The CDR3 DNA sequence: TGTGCCAGCAGTCCGGACAGGGGGAACTACGAGCAGTACTTC. Amino acids: CASSPDRGNYEQYF. The rearrangement uses TRBV12-3 or TRBV12-4 and TRBJ2-7; 10 bases agree with TRBD1. There are 14 residues in the CDR3. Trimming removed 5 bases from V and 3 bases from J; junction bases left unmatched: 4.

CDR3 residues: CATGSTRTGGLNTEAFF. As DNA, the CDR3 is TGTGCCACCGGATCCACGCGGACAGGGGGGCTGAACACTGAAGCTTTCTTT. The chain joins TRBV15 to TRBJ1-1; 10 nucleotides agree with TRBD1. CDR3 length: 17 amino acids. Germline loops: CDR1 LNHNV, CDR2 YYDKDF (reference sequence). With V trimmed by 8 bases and J by 0 bases, 12 bases remained unmatched.

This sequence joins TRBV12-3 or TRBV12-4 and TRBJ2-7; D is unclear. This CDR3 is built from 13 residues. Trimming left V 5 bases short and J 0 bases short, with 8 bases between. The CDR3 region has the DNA TGTGCCAGCAGTCCACAGAACTCCTACGAGCAGTACTTC. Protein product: CASSPQNSYEQYF.

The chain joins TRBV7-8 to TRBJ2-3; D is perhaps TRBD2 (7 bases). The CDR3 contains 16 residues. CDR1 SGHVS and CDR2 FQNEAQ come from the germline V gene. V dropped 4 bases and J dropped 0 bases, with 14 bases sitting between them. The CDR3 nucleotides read TGTGCCAGCAGCTGGGGGGGCTTCTCTAGCACAGATACGCAGTATTTT. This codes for CASSWGGFSSTDTQYF. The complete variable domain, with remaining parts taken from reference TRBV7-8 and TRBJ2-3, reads GAGVSQSPRYKVAKRGQDVALRCDPISGHVSLFWYQQALGQGPEFLTYFQNEAQLDKSGLPSDRFFAERPEGSVSTLKIQRTQQEDSAVYLCASSWGGFSSTDTQYFGPGTRLTVL.

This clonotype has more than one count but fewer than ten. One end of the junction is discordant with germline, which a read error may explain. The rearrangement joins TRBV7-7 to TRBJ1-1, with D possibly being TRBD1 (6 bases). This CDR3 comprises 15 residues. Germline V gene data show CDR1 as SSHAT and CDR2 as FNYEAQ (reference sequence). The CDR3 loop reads CASSLGGQRDTEAFF. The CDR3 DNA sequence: TGTGCTAGCAGCTTAGGGGGGCAGAGGGACACTGAAGCTTTCTTT. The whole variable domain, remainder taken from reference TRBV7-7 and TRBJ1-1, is GAGVSQSPRYKVTKRGQDVTLRCDPISSHATLYWYQQALGQGPEFLTYFNYEAQPDKSGLPSDRFSAERPEGSISTLTIQRTEQRDSAMYRCASSLGGQRDTEAFFGQGTRLTVV.

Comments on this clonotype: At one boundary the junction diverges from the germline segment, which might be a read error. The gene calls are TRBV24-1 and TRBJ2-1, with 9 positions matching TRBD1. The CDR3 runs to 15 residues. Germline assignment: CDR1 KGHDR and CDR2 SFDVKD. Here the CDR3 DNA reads TGTGCCACCAGTGACCCGGGACAGGGTGACAATGGGCAGTTCTTC. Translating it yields CATSDPGQGDNGQFF.

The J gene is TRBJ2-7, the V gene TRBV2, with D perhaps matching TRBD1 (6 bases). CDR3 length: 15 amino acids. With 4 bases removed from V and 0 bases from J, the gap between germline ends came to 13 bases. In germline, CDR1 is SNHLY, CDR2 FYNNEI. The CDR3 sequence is CASSVLQGISYEQYF. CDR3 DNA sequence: TGTGCCAGCAGTGTGCTTCAGGGGATCTCCTACGAGCAGTACTTC.

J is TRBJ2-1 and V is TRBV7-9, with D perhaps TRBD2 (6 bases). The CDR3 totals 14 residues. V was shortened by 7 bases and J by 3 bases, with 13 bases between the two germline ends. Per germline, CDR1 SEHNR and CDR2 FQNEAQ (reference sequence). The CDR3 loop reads CASTPGLYYNEQFF. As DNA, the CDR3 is TGTGCCAGCACCCCGGGACTCTACTACAATGAGCAGTTCTTC.

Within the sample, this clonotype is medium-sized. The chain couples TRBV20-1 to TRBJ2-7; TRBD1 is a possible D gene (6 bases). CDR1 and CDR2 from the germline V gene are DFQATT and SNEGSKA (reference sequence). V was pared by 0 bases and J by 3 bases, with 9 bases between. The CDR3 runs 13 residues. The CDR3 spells CSAREQGIYEQYF. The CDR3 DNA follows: TGCAGTGCTAGAGAACAGGGAATCTACGAGCAGTACTTC.

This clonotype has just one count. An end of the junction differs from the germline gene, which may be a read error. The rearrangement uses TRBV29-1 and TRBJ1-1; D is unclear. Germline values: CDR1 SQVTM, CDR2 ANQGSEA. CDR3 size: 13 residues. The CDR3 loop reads CSVEANDNTEAFF. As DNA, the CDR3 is TGCAGCGTTGAGGCTAACGATAACACTGAAGCCTTCTTT.

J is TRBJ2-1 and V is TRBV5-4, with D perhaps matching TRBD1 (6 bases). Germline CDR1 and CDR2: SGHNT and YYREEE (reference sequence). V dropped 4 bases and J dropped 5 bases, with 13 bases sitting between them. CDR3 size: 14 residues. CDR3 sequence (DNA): TGTGCCAGCAGCCGGGACACCGCTCACAATGAGCAGTTCTTC. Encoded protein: CASSRDTAHNEQFF. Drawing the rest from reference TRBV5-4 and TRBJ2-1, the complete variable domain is ETGVTQSPTHLIKTRGQQVTLRCSSQSGHNTVSWYQQALGQGPQFIFQYYREEENGRGNFPPRFSGLQFPNYSSELNVNALELDDSALYLCASSRDTAHNEQFFGPGTRLTVL.

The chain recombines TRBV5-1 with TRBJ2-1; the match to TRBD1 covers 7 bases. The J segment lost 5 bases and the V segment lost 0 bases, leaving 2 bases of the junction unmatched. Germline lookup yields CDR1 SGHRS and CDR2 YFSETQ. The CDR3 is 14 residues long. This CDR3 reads CASSLETGDNEQFF. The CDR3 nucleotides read TGCGCCAGCAGCTTGGAAACAGGGGACAATGAGCAGTTCTTC.

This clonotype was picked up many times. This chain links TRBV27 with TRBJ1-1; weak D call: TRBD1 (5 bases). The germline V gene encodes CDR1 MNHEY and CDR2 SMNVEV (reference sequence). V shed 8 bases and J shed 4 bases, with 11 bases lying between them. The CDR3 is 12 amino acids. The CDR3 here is CASGGTGTEAFF. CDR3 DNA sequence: TGTGCCAGCGGGGGGACGGGCACTGAAGCTTTCTTT.

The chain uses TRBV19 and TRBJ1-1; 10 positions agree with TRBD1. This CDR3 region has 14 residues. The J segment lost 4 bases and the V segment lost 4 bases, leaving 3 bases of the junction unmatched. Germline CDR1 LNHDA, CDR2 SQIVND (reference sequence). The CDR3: CASSKDRGGTEAFF. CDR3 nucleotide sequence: TGTGCCAGTAGTAAGGACAGGGGGGGCACTGAAGCTTTCTTT.

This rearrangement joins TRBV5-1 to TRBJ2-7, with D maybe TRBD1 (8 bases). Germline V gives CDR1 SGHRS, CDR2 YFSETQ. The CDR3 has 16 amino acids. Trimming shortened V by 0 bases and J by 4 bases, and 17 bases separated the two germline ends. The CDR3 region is CASSLAGGTGSYEQYF. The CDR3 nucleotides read TGCGCCAGCAGCTTGGCCGGGGGGACAGGATCTTACGAGCAGTACTTC.